The 4 T cell receptor beta chains in this list originate from one sample, sequenced in a study of a mutant IDH1 vaccine in newly diagnosed glioma. Documented time point: week 11, during vaccination. One vaccine dose held 300 ug of mutant IDH1 20-mer peptide and came with topical imiquimod. The method was immunoSEQ multiplex PCR; TCRdb's version includes in-frame clones alone and lacks a portion of them. The table has 30,000 to 45,000 clones, 80% seen once. Their cognate antigens are unknown. This specimen was peripheral blood mononuclear cells (PBMCs), taken from a glioma patient whose treatment included an IDH1 peptide vaccine. Source of these receptors: a woman in her 30s with glioma. Some clones in this sample may be carry-over from other donors' samples.

Regarding this clone: This sample also contains other DNA sequences that code for the same CDR3. The rearrangement links TRBV9 to TRBJ1-2, with no clear D. Trimming shortened V by 0 bases and J by 4 bases, and 4 bases separated the two germline ends. There are 12 residues in the CDR3. Germline V gene data show CDR1 as SGDLS and CDR2 as YYNGEE. CDR3 coding DNA: TGTGCCAGCAGCGTAGATGGCTATGGCTACACCTTC. Its protein is CASSVDGYGYTF.

The chain links TRBV6-1 to TRBJ2-7, with 8 bases identical to TRBD2. The CDR3 runs to 14 residues. Germline CDR1 and CDR2: MNHNS and SASEGT. V lost 8 bases to trimming and J lost 2 bases; unmatched junction nucleotides: 8. CDR3: CASHRGGKPYEQYF. CDR3 DNA: TGTGCCAGCCATCGGGGGGGCAAACCCTACGAGCAGTACTTC.

The chain couples TRBV27 to TRBJ2-7, with D perhaps assigned TRBD1 or TRBD2 (5 bases each). CDR3 length: 15 amino acids. V lost 4 bases to trimming and J lost 4 bases, with 17 bases between them. CDR1 MNHEY and CDR2 SMNVEV come from the germline V gene (reference sequence). CDR3 coding DNA: TGTGCCAGCAGTTCCCTCCGGGGCGGAAGTTACGAGCAGTACTTC. Protein product: CASSSLRGGSYEQYF.

The V gene is TRBV7-9, the J gene TRBJ2-7; maybe TRBD2 (6 bases). Germline V gives CDR1 SEHNR, CDR2 FQNEAQ (reference sequence). The CDR3 is 19 residues long. Trimming removed 4 bases from V and 2 bases from J, with 27 bases in between. The CDR3 is CASSSKDRDGRPSAYEQYF. The CDR3 nucleotides are TGTGCCAGCAGCTCTAAAGACCGGGACGGCAGACCTAGCGCCTACGAGCAGTACTTC.